Reported below is one T cell receptor beta chain. As handled by the study authors: Estimation of nucleated cell counts was performed using reference gene primer amplification. Measured with immunoSEQ multiplex PCR; TCRdb has only the in-frame clones, and not every one. V and J calls plus clone size are reproduced from that table; the DNA served to infer D and trimming. The sample contains 100,000 to 120,000 clones, 70% to 90% of which appear only once. Germline V lookup: CDR1 SGHRS, CDR2 YFSETQ. The length of the CDR3 is 16 residues. V was trimmed by 4 bases and J by 0 bases, leaving 14 bases between them. The source of the sample is a study of blood T cell repertoires in COVID-19. Across the study: T cells, B-cell-depleted T cells, or PBMCs provided the cDNA or gDNA that served as material.

This TCR derives from a man aged 35-49 years with acute or convalescent COVID-19. The sequenced material came from peripheral blood. The chain recombines TRBV5-1 with TRBJ2-4; weak D call: TRBD2 (5 bases). The chain's CDR3 is CASSPEGWLAKNIQYF. The CDR3 coding sequence is TGCGCCAGCAGCCCCGAGGGCTGGCTAGCCAAAAACATTCAGTACTTC.